Shown below are 24 T cell receptor beta chains from a single sample sequenced in a study of CD8 T cells in Susac syndrome. RNA totalling roughly 0.5 to 1 ug underwent reverse transcription with random hexamers. TCRdb independently ran MiXCR on the immunoSEQ multiplex PCR reads; one entry per CDR3 protein. The table shows about 150,000 distinct CDR3 sequences, with under 95% occurring only once. Sequencing used CD4+ T cells from PBMCs. All receptors derive from a human donor in good health.

The J gene is TRBJ2-3, the V gene TRBV9, with 8 bases identical to TRBD2. The CDR3 runs to 16 residues. The germline V gene encodes CDR1 SGDLS and CDR2 YYNGEE. With 1 base clipped from V and 5 bases from J, the junction kept 9 bases outside the gene matches. The CDR3 here is CASSVSSAGGRDTQYF. In DNA, the CDR3 is TGTGCCAGCAGCGTATCAAGCGCGGGGGGCAGAGATACGCAGTATTTT.

V gene TRBV3-1 combines with J gene TRBJ2-2; no definite D call. This CDR3 spans 13 amino acids. The V and J ends lost 5 bases and 6 bases respectively, with 10 bases between them. Germline values: CDR1 LGHDT, CDR2 YNNKEL (reference sequence). CDR3 residues: CASSTAPAGELFF. The CDR3 DNA follows: TGTGCCAGCAGCACCGCCCCCGCCGGGGAGCTGTTTTTT.

The chain links TRBV2 to TRBJ1-5; D uncertain. This CDR3 comprises 12 residues. V was pared by 2 bases and J by 4 bases, with 3 bases between. The germline CDR1 and CDR2 sequences are SNHLY and FYNNEI. The CDR3 nucleotides read TGTGCCAGCAGTGAACCAAATCAGCCCCAGCATTTT. Translating it yields CASSEPNQPQHF.

This chain joins TRBV29-1 and TRBJ1-3; the D is unclear. CDR1 and CDR2 from the germline V gene are SQVTM and ANQGSEA. The CDR3 is 11 amino acids. V was pared by 7 bases and J by 0 bases, with 4 bases between. The CDR3 loop reads CSANSGNTIYF. CDR3 DNA: TGCAGCGCCAACTCTGGAAACACCATATATTTT.

V gene TRBV9 combines with J gene TRBJ2-1, with a weak D call TRBD1 (6 bases). Germline V gives CDR1 SGDLS, CDR2 YYNGEE. The CDR3 totals 16 residues. V was clipped by 3 bases and J by 4 bases, with 17 bases between them. In DNA form, the CDR3 reads TGTGCCAGCAGCGAAATGTCCGGGACACAATACAATGAGCAGTTCTTC. This encodes CASSEMSGTQYNEQFF.

The chain recombines TRBV7-9 with TRBJ2-7; a possible D gene is TRBD1 (5 bases). V was clipped by 4 bases and J by 6 bases, with 16 bases between them. CDR3 size: 14 residues. The germline V gene has CDR1 SEHNR and CDR2 FQNEAQ (reference sequence). CDR3 protein: CASSSGLSAGEQYF. The CDR3 region has the DNA TGTGCCAGCAGCTCAGGGCTAAGCGCCGGCGAGCAGTACTTC.

DNA for the CDR3: TGTGCCAGCACACCTGGATTGTATAATTCACCCCTCCACTTT. Translation gives CASTPGLYNSPLHF. The chain is built from TRBV7-8 and TRBJ1-6; D ambiguous. The CDR3 spans 14 residues. Trimming removed 7 bases at V and 4 bases at J, with 11 bases between. Germline CDR1 reads SGHVS; CDR2 reads FQNEAQ.

For the CDR3, the DNA is TGCAGCGTTCTCCTGGGGACTGTTGAATCGGAGACCCAGTACTTC. Residues: CSVLLGTVESETQYF. The V gene is TRBV29-1, the J gene TRBJ2-5; tentative D call: TRBD2 (6 bases). Germline CDR1 reads SQVTM; CDR2 reads ANQGSEA. V lost 5 bases, J lost 5 bases, and 21 bases lay in between. This CDR3 is 15 amino acids long.

The CDR3 spells CSARGGNKNTEAFF. For the CDR3, the DNA is TGCAGTGCTAGAGGAGGGAACAAAAACACTGAAGCTTTCTTT. This sequence joins TRBV20-1 and TRBJ1-1; D unresolved. This CDR3 is built from 14 residues. CDR1 DFQATT and CDR2 SNEGSKA come from the germline V gene (reference sequence). The V gene lost 1 base and the J gene lost 2 bases, with 11 bases spanning the gap.

The chain links TRBV7-9 to TRBJ2-5, with D unresolved. Trimming took 2 bases from V and 1 from J, leaving 8 bases between them. The CDR3 length is 14 residues. Germline CDR1 is SEHNR and CDR2 is FQNEAQ (reference sequence). CDR3 region: CASSLLAVQETQYF. The DNA for the CDR3 is TGTGCCAGCAGCTTATTAGCAGTCCAAGAGACCCAGTACTTC.

V and J are TRBV7-3 and TRBJ2-1; D is ambiguous. Germline V lookup: CDR1 SGHTA, CDR2 FQGTGA. The CDR3 has 16 amino acids. V was clipped by 0 bases and J by 9 bases, with 18 bases between them. CDR3 protein: CASSLTGNEGSTEQFF. The CDR3 nucleotides are TGTGCCAGCAGCTTAACGGGTAACGAAGGGTCCACTGAGCAGTTCTTC.

The chain carries TRBV29-1 and TRBJ2-1; D is possibly TRBD1 or TRBD2 (6 bases each). V gave up 3 bases and J gave up 2 bases, with 11 bases separating them. Germline-derived CDR1 and CDR2 are SQVTM and ANQGSEA. CDR3 length equals 14 residues. The CDR3 sequence: CSVDPGAPYNEQFF. The CDR3 coding sequence is TGCAGCGTTGACCCGGGGGCCCCCTACAATGAGCAGTTCTTC.

The chain combines TRBV6-5 with TRBJ1-3, with 10 bases identical to TRBD1. The CDR3 spans 15 residues. With 2 bases clipped from V and 9 bases from J, the junction kept 7 bases outside the gene matches. From germline, CDR1 is MNHEY and CDR2 SVGAGI. The CDR3 sequence is CASSYAGTGEGTIYF. CDR3 DNA sequence: TGTGCCAGCAGTTACGCCGGGACAGGGGAGGGCACCATATATTTT.

The chain combines TRBV5-1 with TRBJ1-4; TRBD1 matches at 7 bases. With V trimmed by 0 bases and J by 5 bases, 4 bases remained unmatched. CDR3 length equals 15 residues. Per the germline V gene, CDR1 is SGHRS and CDR2 is YFSETQ. The CDR3 bases are TGCGCCAGCAGCTTGGAGGGACAGAAGAATGAAAAACTGTTTTTT. The encoded protein is CASSLEGQKNEKLFF. The whole variable domain, filled in from reference TRBV5-1 and TRBJ1-4, reads KAGVTQTPRYLIKTRGQQVTLSCSPISGHRSVSWYQQTPGQGLQFLFEYFSETQRNKGNFPGRFSGRQFSNSRSEMNVSTLELGDSALYLCASSLEGQKNEKLFFGSGTQLSVL.

This chain uses TRBV28 with TRBJ2-3, with 12 bases lining up with TRBD1. Germline V gives CDR1 MDHEN, CDR2 SYDVKM. The V and J ends lost 4 bases and 7 bases, in that order; junction bases with no gene match: 6. There are 15 residues in the CDR3. CDR3 sequence (DNA): TGTGCCAGCAGTTCACCGGGACAGGGGGCTCATACGCAGTATTTT. Its translation: CASSSPGQGAHTQYF.

The chain joins TRBV20-1 to TRBJ2-5; 9 positions match TRBD2. The germline gives CDR1 DFQATT, CDR2 SNEGSKA (reference sequence). Trimming at V came to 3 bases and at J to 5 bases, leaving 1 base not matched to a gene. CDR3 length equals 12 residues. The DNA for the CDR3 is TGCAGTGCTAGTACTAGCGGGGAGACCCAGTACTTC. Translating gives CSASTSGETQYF.

The chain couples TRBV3-1 to TRBJ2-1; D remains unclear. Germline V gene data show CDR1 as LGHDT and CDR2 as YNNKEL (reference sequence). This CDR3 region has 14 residues. The V and J ends lost 1 base and 12 bases respectively, with 16 bases between them. CDR3 sequence: CASSQVFASVAQFF. In DNA, the CDR3 is TGTGCCAGCAGCCAAGTATTCGCGTCGGTGGCGCAGTTCTTC.

V and J are TRBV18 and TRBJ2-7; maybe TRBD1 (5 bases). This CDR3 comprises 14 residues. The V and J ends lost 7 bases and 5 bases respectively, with 18 bases between them. CDR1 and CDR2 (germline): KGHSH, LQKENI. The CDR3 here is CASFSQRGEDEQYF. DNA of the CDR3: TGTGCCAGCTTCTCCCAAAGGGGCGAGGACGAGCAGTACTTC.

This CDR3 is CAITHGGRHSGALNTEAFF. In nucleotides, the CDR3 is TGTGCCATCACCCATGGCGGGAGACACTCCGGAGCCCTGAACACTGAAGCTTTCTTT. This chain connects TRBV10-3 to TRBJ1-1; D unresolved. Trimming took 7 bases from V and 0 from J, leaving 27 bases between them. The length of the CDR3 is 19 residues. Germline assignment: CDR1 ENHRY and CDR2 SYGVKD.

The chain is built from TRBV19 and TRBJ1-5; tentatively, D is TRBD1 (5 bases). This CDR3 is 13 amino acids long. Trimming shortened V by 7 bases and J by 6 bases, and 13 bases separated the two germline ends. CDR1 is LNHDA, CDR2 SQIVND, per germline (reference sequence). The CDR3 DNA reads as TGTGCCAGTACTCCTAGGGGTTTTCAGCCCCAGCATTTT. Its protein product is CASTPRGFQPQHF.

V usage is TRBV5-1 and J usage is TRBJ2-7, with 9 positions matching TRBD1. Trimming at V came to 4 bases and at J to 2 bases, leaving 7 bases not matched to a gene. Germline CDR1 is SGHRS and CDR2 is YFSETQ. CDR3 size: 15 residues. The CDR3 is CASSPSGQGPYEQYF. CDR3 nucleotides: TGCGCCAGCAGCCCTTCGGGACAGGGCCCCTACGAGCAGTACTTC.

The chain joins TRBV5-1 to TRBJ2-7, with TRBD1 matching over 12 bases. J gave up 3 bases and V 3 bases, and 10 bases lay outside the gene matches. Germline V lookup: CDR1 SGHRS, CDR2 YFSETQ. This CDR3 comprises 17 residues. The CDR3 region has the DNA TGCGCCAGCAGCTATGGGGCCGGGACAGGGGGCAGCTACGAGCAGTACTTC. This encodes CASSYGAGTGGSYEQYF. The full variable domain, its missing parts supplied by reference TRBV5-1 and TRBJ2-7, is KAGVTQTPRYLIKTRGQQVTLSCSPISGHRSVSWYQQTPGQGLQFLFEYFSETQRNKGNFPGRFSGRQFSNSRSEMNVSTLELGDSALYLCASSYGAGTGGSYEQYFGPGTRLTVT.

The chain employs TRBV18 and TRBJ1-5; the D is unclear. The CDR3 runs 13 residues. Per germline, CDR1 KGHSH and CDR2 LQKENI. Trimming removed 2 bases from V and 7 bases from J, with 9 bases in between. CDR3 nucleotides: TGTGCCAGCTCACCAGAAGGTCCCCAGCCCCAGCATTTT. This gives the protein CASSPEGPQPQHF.

The J gene is TRBJ1-1, the V gene TRBV7-9, with 9 positions matching TRBD1. CDR3 size: 14 residues. Germline CDR1 reads SEHNR; CDR2 reads FQNEAQ (reference sequence). V dropped 5 bases and J dropped 1; count of bases not matched to a gene: 2. Here the CDR3 DNA reads TGTGCCAGCAGCGTGGGACAGGGGAACACTGAAGCTTTCTTT. Its translation: CASSVGQGNTEAFF.